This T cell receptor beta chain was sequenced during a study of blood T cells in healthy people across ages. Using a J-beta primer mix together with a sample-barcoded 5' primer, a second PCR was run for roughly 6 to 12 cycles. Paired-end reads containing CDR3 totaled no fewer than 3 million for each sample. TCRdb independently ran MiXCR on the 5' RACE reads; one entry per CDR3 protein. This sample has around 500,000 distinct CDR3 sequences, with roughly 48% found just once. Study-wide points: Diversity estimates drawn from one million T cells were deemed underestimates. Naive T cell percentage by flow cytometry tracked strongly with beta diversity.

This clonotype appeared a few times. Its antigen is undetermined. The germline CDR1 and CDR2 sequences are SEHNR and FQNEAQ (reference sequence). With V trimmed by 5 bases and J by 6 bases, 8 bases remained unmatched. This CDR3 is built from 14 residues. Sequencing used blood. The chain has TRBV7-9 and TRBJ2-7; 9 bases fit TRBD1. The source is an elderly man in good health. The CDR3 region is CASSVTGTGTEQYF. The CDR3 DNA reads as TGTGCCAGCAGCGTTACCGGGACAGGGACCGAGCAGTACTTC.